The text below deals with one TCR beta chain. What it binds is not known. Within the sample, other DNA sequences also encode this same CDR3. The sample belongs to a study of radiotherapy plus CTLA-4 blockade in lung cancer. Only in-frame clones appear in the TCRdb table, and some are missing; sequencing was by immunoSEQ multiplex PCR. The sample includes around 72,000 clones, over 65% seen only once; the top ten take less than 7.5%. Study findings and constraints: Interferon-beta, together with early blood T cell clone dynamics, reportedly best predicted response. In blood, after radiotherapy plus ipilimumab, tumor-derived TCR clones expanded.

Germline V lookup: CDR1 SEHNR, CDR2 FQNEAQ (reference sequence). Trimming at V came to 3 bases and at J to 7 bases, leaving 5 bases not matched to a gene. CDR3 size: 14 residues. The sample consisted of peripheral blood, taken from a patient treated with radiotherapy plus ipilimumab. This chain links TRBV7-9 with TRBJ2-4, with 8 bases fitting TRBD2. The source of this sequence is a human donor with non-small cell lung cancer who had a complete response to radiotherapy plus ipilimumab. CDR3 sequence reads: CASSFTAGVNIQYF. CDR3 DNA sequence: TGTGCCAGCAGCTTTACAGCGGGAGTCAACATTCAGTACTTC.